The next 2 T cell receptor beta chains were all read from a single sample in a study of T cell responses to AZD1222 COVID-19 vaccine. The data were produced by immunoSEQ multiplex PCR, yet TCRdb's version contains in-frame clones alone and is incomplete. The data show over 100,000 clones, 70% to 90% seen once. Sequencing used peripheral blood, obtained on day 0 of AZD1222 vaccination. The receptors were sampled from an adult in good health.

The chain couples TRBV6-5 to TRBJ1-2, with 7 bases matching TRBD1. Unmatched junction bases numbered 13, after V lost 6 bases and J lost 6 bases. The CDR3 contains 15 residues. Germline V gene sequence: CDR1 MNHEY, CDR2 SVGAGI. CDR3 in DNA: TGTGCCAGCAGCCGACTGTTGCTCAGGGGGGATGGCTACACCTTC. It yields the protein CASSRLLLRGDGYTF.

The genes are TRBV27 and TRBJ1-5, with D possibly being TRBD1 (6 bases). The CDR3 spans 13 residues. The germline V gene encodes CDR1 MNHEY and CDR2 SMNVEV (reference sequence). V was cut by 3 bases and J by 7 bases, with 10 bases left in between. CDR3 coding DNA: TGTGCCAGCAGTTTTAGGGGGGAACAGCCCCAGCATTTT. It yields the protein CASSFRGEQPQHF.